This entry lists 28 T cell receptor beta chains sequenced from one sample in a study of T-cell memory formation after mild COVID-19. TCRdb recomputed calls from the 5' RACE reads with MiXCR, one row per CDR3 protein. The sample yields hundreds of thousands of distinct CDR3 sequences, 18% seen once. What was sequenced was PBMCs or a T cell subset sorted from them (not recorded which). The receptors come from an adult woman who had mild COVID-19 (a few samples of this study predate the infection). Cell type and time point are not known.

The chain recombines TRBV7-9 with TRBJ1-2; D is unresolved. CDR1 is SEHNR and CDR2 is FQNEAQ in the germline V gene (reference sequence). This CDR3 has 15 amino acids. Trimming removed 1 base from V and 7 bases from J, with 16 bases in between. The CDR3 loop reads CASSLERAPLTGYTF. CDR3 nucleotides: TGTGCCAGCAGCTTAGAACGGGCCCCTCTTACTGGCTACACCTTC.

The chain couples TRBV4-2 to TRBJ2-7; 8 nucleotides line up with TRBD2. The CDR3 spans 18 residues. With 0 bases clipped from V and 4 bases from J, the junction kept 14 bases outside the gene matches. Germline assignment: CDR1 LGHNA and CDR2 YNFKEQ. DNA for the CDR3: TGTGCCAGCAGCCAAGATCTAACTAGCGGTAGCAAGGGATACGAGCAGTACTTC. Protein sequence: CASSQDLTSGSKGYEQYF.

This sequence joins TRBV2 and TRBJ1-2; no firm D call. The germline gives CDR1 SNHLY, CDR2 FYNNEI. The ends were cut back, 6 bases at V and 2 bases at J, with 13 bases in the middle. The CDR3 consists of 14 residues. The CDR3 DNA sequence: TGTGCCAGCAGCGCCGTGGGCGCGAACTATGGCTACACCTTC. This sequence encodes CASSAVGANYGYTF.

The CDR3 region has the DNA TGTGCCAGCAGCGTAGAAGCGGGAGGAACTAGCGAGCAGTACTTC. Protein sequence: CASSVEAGGTSEQYF. The chain has TRBV9 and TRBJ2-7; 9 positions match TRBD2. This CDR3 is 15 amino acids long. CDR1 and CDR2 (germline): SGDLS, YYNGEE. V gave up 0 bases and J gave up 6 bases; unmatched junction bases: 7. The entire variable domain, with the rest obtained from reference TRBV9 and TRBJ2-7, is as follows: DSGVTQTPKHLITATGQRVTLRCSPRSGDLSVYWYQQSLDQGLQFLIQYYNGEERAKGNILERFSAQQFPDLHSELNLSSLELGDSALYFCASSVEAGGTSEQYFGPGTRLTVT.

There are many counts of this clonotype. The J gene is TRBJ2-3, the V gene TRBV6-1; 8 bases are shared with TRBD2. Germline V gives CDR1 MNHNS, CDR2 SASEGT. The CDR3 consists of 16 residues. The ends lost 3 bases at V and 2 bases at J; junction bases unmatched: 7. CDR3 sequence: CASSDPAGASTDTQYF. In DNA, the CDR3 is TGTGCCAGCAGTGACCCAGCGGGGGCCTCCACAGATACGCAGTATTTT.

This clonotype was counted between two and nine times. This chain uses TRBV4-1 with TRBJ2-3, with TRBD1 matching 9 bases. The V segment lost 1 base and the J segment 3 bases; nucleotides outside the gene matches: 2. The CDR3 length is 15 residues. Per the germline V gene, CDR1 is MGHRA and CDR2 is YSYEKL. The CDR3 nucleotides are TGCGCCAGCAGCCAAGTGGGACAGGGTACAGATACGCAGTATTTT. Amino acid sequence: CASSQVGQGTDTQYF.

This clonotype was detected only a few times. The chain's CDR3 is CASSQETSNQPQHF. In DNA, the CDR3 is TGCGCCAGCAGCCAGGAAACCAGCAATCAGCCCCAGCATTTT. The chain couples TRBV4-1 to TRBJ1-5, with D unresolved. Trimming left V 3 bases short and J 1 base short, with 7 bases between. Germline V gene sequence: CDR1 MGHRA, CDR2 YSYEKL. The CDR3 contains 14 residues.

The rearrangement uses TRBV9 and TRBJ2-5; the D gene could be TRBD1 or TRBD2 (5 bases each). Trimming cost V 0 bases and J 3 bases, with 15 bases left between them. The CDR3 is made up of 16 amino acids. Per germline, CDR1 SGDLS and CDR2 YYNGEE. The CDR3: CASSVATGAGKETQYF. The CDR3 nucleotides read TGTGCCAGCAGCGTAGCTACCGGGGCAGGGAAAGAGACCCAGTACTTC.

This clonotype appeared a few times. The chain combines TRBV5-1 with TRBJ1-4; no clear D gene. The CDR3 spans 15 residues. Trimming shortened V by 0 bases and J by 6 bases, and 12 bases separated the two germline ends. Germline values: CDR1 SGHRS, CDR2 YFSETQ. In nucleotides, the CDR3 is TGCGCCAGCAGCTTGGCCACATCGTTTGATGAAAAACTGTTTTTT. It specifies CASSLATSFDEKLFF.

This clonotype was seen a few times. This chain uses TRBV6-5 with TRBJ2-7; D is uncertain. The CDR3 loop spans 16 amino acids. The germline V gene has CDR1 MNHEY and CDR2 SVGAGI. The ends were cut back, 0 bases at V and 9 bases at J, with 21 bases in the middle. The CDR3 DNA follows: TGTGCCAGCAGTTACTCGACCAGTAGTGGATTTATAGGGCAGTACTTC. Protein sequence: CASSYSTSSGFIGQYF.

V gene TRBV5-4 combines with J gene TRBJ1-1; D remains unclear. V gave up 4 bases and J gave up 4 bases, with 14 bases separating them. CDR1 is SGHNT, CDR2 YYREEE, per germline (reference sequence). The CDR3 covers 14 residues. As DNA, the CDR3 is TGTGCCAGCAGCCCTCGAAGGGCTGCCACTGAAGCTTTCTTT. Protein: CASSPRRAATEAFF. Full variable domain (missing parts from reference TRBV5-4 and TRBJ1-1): ETGVTQSPTHLIKTRGQQVTLRCSSQSGHNTVSWYQQALGQGPQFIFQYYREEENGRGNFPPRFSGLQFPNYSSELNVNALELDDSALYLCASSPRRAATEAFFGQGTRLTVV.

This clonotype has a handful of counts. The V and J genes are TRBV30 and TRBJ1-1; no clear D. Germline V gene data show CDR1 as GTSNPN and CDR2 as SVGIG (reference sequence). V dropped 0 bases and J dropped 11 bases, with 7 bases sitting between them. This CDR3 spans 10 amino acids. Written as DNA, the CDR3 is TGTGCCTGGAGTGTATCAGCGGCTTTCTTT. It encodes CAWSVSAAFF.

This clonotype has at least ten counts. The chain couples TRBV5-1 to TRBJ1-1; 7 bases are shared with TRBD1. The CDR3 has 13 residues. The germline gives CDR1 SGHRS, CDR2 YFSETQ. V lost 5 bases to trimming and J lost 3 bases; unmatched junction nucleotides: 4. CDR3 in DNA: TGCGCCAGCAGTTATACAGGGGACACTGAAGCTTTCTTT. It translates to CASSYTGDTEAFF.

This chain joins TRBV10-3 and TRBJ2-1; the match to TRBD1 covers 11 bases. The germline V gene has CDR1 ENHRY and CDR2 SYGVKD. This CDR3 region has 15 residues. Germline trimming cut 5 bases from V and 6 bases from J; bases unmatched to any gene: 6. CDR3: CAISPRDRGGNEQFF. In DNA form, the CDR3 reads TGTGCCATCAGTCCCCGGGACAGGGGGGGCAATGAGCAGTTCTTC.

CDR3 coding DNA: TGTGCCAGCTCACCGGGACGGACAGGGACGGGCACTGAAGCTTTCTTT. Its protein product is CASSPGRTGTGTEAFF. The gene calls are TRBV18 and TRBJ1-1; 8 bases fit TRBD1. The CDR3 has 16 amino acids. With 3 bases clipped from V and 4 bases from J, the junction kept 10 bases outside the gene matches. The germline gives CDR1 KGHSH, CDR2 LQKENI.

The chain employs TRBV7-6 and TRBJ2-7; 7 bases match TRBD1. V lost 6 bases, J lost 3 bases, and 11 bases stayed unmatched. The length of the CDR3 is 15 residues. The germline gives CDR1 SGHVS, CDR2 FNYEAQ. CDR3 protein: CASSKPGQPIYEQYF. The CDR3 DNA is TGTGCCAGCAGTAAACCGGGACAGCCTATCTACGAGCAGTACTTC.

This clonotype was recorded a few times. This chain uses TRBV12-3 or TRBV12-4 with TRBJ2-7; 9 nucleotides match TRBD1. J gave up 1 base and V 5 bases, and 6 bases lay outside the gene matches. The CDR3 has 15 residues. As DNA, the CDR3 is TGTGCCAGCAGTGTGGGGACAGGGATTTCCTACGAGCAGTACTTC. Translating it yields CASSVGTGISYEQYF.

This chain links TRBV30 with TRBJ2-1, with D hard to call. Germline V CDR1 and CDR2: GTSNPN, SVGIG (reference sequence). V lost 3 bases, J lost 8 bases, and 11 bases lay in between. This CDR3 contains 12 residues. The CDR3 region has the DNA TGTGCCTGGAGCCTCCTAGGCTATGAGCAGTTCTTC. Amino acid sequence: CAWSLLGYEQFF.

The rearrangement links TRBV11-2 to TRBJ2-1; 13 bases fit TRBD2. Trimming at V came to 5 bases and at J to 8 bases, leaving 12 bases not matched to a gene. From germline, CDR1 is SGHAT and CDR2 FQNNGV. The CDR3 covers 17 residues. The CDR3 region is CASSPQSTSGRPYEQFF. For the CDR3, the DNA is TGTGCCAGCAGCCCCCAATCGACTAGCGGGAGGCCTTATGAGCAGTTCTTC.

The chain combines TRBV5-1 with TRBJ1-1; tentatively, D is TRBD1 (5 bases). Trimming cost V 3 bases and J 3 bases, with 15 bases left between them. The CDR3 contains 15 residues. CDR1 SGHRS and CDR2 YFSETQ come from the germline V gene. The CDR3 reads CASSSGPPRDTEAFF. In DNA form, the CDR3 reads TGCGCCAGCAGCTCGGGACCCCCACGGGACACTGAAGCTTTCTTT.

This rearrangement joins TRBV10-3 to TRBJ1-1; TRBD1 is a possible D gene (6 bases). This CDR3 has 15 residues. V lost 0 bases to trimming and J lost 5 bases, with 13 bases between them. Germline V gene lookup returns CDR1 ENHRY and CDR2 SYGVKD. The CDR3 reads CAISESTGKGTEAFF. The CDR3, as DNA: TGTGCCATCAGTGAGTCTACAGGGAAGGGAACTGAAGCTTTCTTT.

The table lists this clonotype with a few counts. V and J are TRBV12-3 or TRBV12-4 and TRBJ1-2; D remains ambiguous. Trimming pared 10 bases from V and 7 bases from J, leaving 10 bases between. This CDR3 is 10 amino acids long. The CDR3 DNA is TGTGCCATAAGGGCGACTGGCTACACCTTC. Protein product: CAIRATGYTF.

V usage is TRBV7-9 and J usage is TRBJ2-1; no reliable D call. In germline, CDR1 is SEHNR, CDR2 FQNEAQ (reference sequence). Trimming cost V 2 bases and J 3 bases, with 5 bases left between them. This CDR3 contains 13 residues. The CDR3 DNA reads TGTGCCAGCAGCTTAAGCAACTACAATGAGCAGTTCTTC. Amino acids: CASSLSNYNEQFF.

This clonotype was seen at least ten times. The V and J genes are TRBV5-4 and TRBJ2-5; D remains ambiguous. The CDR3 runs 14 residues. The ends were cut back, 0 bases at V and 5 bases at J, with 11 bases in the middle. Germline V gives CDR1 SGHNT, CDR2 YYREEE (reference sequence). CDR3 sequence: CASSLVSSPETQYF. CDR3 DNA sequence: TGTGCCAGCAGCTTGGTCTCTTCTCCGGAGACCCAGTACTTC.

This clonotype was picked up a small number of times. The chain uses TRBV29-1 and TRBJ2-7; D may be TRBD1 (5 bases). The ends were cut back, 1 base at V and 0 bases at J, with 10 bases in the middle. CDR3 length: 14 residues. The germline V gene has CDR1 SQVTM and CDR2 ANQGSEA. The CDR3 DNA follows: TGCAGCGTTGAAGGGCAGGGCCGCTCCTACGAGCAGTACTTC. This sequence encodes CSVEGQGRSYEQYF.

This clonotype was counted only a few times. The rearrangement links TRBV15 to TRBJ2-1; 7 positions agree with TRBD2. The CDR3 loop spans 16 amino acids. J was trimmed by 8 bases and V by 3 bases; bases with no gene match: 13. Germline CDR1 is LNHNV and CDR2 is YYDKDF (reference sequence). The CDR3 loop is CATSSYFLAVGDEQFF. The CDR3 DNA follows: TGTGCCACCAGCAGTTATTTTCTAGCGGTCGGGGATGAGCAGTTCTTC.

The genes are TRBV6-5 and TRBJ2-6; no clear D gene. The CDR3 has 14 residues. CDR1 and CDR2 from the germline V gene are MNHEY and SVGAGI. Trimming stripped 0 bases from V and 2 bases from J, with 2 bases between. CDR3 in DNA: TGTGCCAGCAGTTACTCTCCTGGGGCCAACGTCCTGACTTTC. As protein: CASSYSPGANVLTF.

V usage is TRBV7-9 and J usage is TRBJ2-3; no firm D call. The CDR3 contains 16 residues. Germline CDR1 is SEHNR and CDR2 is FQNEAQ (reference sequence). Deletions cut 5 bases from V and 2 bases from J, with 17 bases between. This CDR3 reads CASSPPSRLITDTQYF. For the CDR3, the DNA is TGTGCCAGCAGCCCACCCTCTAGACTCATCACAGATACGCAGTATTTT.